This T cell receptor (beta chain) was recovered during a study of blood T cell repertoires in COVID-19. The overall study: Sites across the United States, Italy and Spain contributed samples from acute and convalescent COVID-19.

Per germline, CDR1 LNHDA and CDR2 SQIVND (reference sequence). The CDR3 is 16 residues long. V was clipped by 5 bases and J by 8 bases; unmatched bases: 13. Assay: immunoSEQ multiplex PCR; the TCRdb copy retains only in-frame clones and omits some. The sample holds roughly 100,000 clones, roughly 90% seen once. In this sample, this clone turned up once. The TCR was taken from a human donor in a cohort sampled during active COVID-19. V is TRBV19 and J is TRBJ2-1; 9 positions agree with TRBD1. The specimen sequenced was peripheral blood. CDR3 bases: TGTGCCAGTAGTGGACTTTCAGGGACAGGGTCCGATGAGCAGTTCTTC. Amino acids: CASSGLSGTGSDEQFF.